This T cell receptor beta chain was retrieved from a study of blood T cell repertoires in COVID-19. As for the study in general: Researchers got acute and convalescent COVID-19 samples from the United States, Italy and Spain. From T cells, B-cell-depleted T cells, or PBMCs came the material, which was cDNA or gDNA.

Germline CDR1 and CDR2: MNHNY and SVGAGI (reference sequence). The ends were cut back, 8 bases at V and 10 bases at J, with 17 bases in the middle. The CDR3 runs to 12 residues. How the authors handled the data: Estimation of nucleated cell counts was performed using reference gene primer amplification. Here immunoSEQ multiplex PCR was the method, and the copy in TCRdb shows in-frame clones only, minus some. V and J calls and clone size follow that table, whereas D and trimming were derived from the DNA. The data contain 20,000 to 25,000 clones, approximately 84% of them singletons. This chain connects TRBV6-6 to TRBJ1-1; a possible D gene is TRBD1 (5 bases). Sequencing was performed on peripheral blood. This receptor was identified in a man aged 35 to 55 with acute or convalescent COVID-19. In DNA, the CDR3 is TGTGCCAGCCGAAGCGAGGGGCGGGGAGCTTTCTTT. Translated, it gives CASRSEGRGAFF.